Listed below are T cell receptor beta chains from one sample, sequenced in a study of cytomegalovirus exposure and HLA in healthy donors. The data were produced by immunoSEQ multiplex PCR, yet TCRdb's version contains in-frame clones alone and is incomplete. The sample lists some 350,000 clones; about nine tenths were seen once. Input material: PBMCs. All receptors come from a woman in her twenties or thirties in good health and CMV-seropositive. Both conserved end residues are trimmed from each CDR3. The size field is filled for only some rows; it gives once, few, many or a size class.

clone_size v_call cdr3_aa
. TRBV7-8 ASSLGTRRQETQY
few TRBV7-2 ASSSSSYEQY
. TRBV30 AWSVRGGHGYT
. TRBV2 ASSRQGSNQPQH
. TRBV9 ASSVGGGAGEQY
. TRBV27 ASSLYGVGYTEAF
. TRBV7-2 ASSLAMTRNSGNTIY
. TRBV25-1 ASSEAWLAVTGELF
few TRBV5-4 ASNGGGWTEAF
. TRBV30 AWSVEQVDQPQH
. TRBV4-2 ASSQQGTGETGELF
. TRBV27 ASSLFGLAGDPGANEQF
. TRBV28 ASSLSGQGSEQY
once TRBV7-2 ASSPQTSGEEF
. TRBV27 ASSFSAGNTIY
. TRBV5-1 ASSPGGLNYGYT
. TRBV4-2 ASSQDQLRMMNTEAF
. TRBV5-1 ASSLQGTSNTEAF
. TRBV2 ASSEQGAQKTQY
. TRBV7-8 ASSLGRNPTQETQY
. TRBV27 ASSRPRRGDPYNSPLH
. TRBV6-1 ATHTGTGNTGELF
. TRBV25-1 ASSAGQGAGETQY
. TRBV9 ASSVGSGVGNTQY
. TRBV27 ASSLSIGGHTDTQY
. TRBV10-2 ASSGDRNSPLH